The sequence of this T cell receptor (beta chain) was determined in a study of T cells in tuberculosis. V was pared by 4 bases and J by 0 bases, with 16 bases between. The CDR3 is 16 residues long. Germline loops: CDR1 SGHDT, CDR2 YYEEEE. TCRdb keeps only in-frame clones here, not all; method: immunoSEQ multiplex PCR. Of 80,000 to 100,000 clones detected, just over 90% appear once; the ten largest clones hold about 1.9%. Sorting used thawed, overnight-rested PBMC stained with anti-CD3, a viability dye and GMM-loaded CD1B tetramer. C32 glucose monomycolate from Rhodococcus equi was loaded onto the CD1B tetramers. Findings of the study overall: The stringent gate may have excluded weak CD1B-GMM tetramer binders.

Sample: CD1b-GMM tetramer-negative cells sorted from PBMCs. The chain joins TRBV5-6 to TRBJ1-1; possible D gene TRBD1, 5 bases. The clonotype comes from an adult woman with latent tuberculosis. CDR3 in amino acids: CASSQSRQIMNTEAFF. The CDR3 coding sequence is TGTGCCAGCAGCCAATCTCGACAGATCATGAACACTGAAGCTTTCTTT.